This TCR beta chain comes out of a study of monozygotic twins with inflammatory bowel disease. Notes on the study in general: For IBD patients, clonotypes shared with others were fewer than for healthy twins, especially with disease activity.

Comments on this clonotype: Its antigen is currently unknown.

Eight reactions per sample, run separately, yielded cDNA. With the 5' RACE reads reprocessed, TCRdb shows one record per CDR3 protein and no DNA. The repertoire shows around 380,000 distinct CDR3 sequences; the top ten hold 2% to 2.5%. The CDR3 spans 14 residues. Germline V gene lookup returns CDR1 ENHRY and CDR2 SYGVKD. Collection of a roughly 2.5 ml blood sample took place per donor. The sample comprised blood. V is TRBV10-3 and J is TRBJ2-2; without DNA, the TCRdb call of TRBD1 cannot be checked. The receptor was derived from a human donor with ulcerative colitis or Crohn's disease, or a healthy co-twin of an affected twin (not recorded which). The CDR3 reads CAIRPRGATGELFF.